This TCR beta chain comes out of a study of shared clonotypes between healthy human individuals. Study context: The plates for each donor numbered three CD4 naive, three CD4 memory, two CD8 naive and one CD8 memory.

All donors were healthy HIV-negative adults lacking recent acute infections or vaccinations. The data were produced by immunoSEQ multiplex PCR, yet TCRdb's version contains in-frame clones alone and is incomplete. This table holds about 2.4 million clones, around nine tenths found once. Study-wide findings and caveats: The rarefaction results pointed to incomplete sorted-subset sequencing despite large depth.

Worth noting for this clone: Its specificity is not known.

CDR1 is SGHVS and CDR2 is FNYEAQ in the germline V gene. Trimming removed 0 bases from V and 0 bases from J; junction bases left unmatched: 10. The CDR3 totals 20 residues. The genes are TRBV7-6 and TRBJ2-1, with 11 bases lining up with TRBD2. Sequencing used naive CD4+ T cells sorted from blood. The subset was: CD45RA+ positively selected. The sequence was collected from a man aged 18 to 30 in good health. The CDR3 DNA reads as TGTGCCAGCAGCTTAGCGAGGGCTAGCGGGGGGCGGAGCTCCTACAATGAGCAGTTCTTC. It encodes CASSLARASGGRSSYNEQFF.